This TCR beta chain appears in the sequencing data of a study of control samples from healthy donors and cancer patients. The CDR3 has 15 amino acids. The V segment lost 4 bases and the J segment 4 bases; nucleotides outside the gene matches: 5. Germline CDR1 SGHNT, CDR2 YYREEE (reference sequence). Using immunoSEQ multiplex PCR, the repertoire was profiled, and TCRdb retains in-frame clones only, with some absent. This table has around 70,000 clones, about 94% appearing once. The V gene is TRBV5-4, the J gene TRBJ2-3, with TRBD2 identical over 11 bases. The receptor was isolated from a woman aged 30 to 39 in good health. The sample consisted of blood. CDR3 in DNA: TGTGCCAGCAGCGCCCAGGGACTAGCGGCAGATACGCAGTATTTT. This encodes CASSAQGLAADTQYF.